Listed here are 3 T cell receptor beta chains from one sample, sequenced in a study of CD8 T cells in Susac syndrome. The RNA, about 0.45 to 1 ug, was put through reverse transcription using random hexamers. TCRdb redid the calling of the immunoSEQ multiplex PCR reads with MiXCR, one entry per CDR3 protein. The sample has about 130,000 distinct CDR3 sequences; around 94% are singletons. What was sequenced was CD4+ T cells from PBMCs. Every receptor here comes from a human donor with multiple sclerosis.

The chain couples TRBV12-3 or TRBV12-4 to TRBJ2-7; the D gene is possibly TRBD1 (6 bases). The germline V and J ends were trimmed by 5 bases and 6 bases, with 11 bases remaining between them. This CDR3 contains 12 residues. CDR3 protein: CASSLYRVEQYF. CDR3 DNA: TGTGCCAGCAGTCTGTACAGGGTCGAGCAGTACTTC.

This chain joins TRBV12-3 or TRBV12-4 and TRBJ2-7, with 7 bases that match TRBD1. The CDR3 runs to 15 residues. V shed 1 base and J 2 bases; nucleotides not matched to a gene: 5. Written as DNA, the CDR3 is TGTGCCAGCAGTTTAGGCACAGGGGAACCCTACGAGCAGTACTTC. This translates into CASSLGTGEPYEQYF.

The rearrangement links TRBV29-1 to TRBJ2-5; weak D call: TRBD1 (5 bases). CDR1 and CDR2 (germline): SQVTM, ANQGSEA. The length of the CDR3 is 13 residues. V lost 3 bases and J lost 3, with 11 bases in between. The CDR3 sequence is CSVDRNRKETQYF. CDR3 nucleotide sequence: TGCAGCGTTGATCGCAACAGGAAAGAGACCCAGTACTTC.